What follows is one TCR beta chain and its context. Its antigen is unknown. The study ran its PCR with 60 Vbeta and 13 Jbeta primers. TCRdb's table, derived via immunoSEQ multiplex PCR, lists solely in-frame clones and lacks some. Its table records 68,000 or so clones. This entry is derived from a study of cytomegalovirus exposure and HLA in healthy donors. Study at large: An early data release held 75 million to 100 million unique TCRs from HLA-typed donors. Study conclusions and caveats: In a later analysis, DRB1 alleles had the most associated TCRs; HLA-C alleles the fewest. TCR beta chains associated with HLA were, in a later analysis, more clonally expanded than equally common others.

Trimming took 7 bases from V and 5 from J; bases not matched to a gene: 10. The CDR3 is 16 residues long. In germline, CDR1 is LNHDA, CDR2 SQIVND (reference sequence). Sequencing was performed on PBMCs. The TCR originated in a boy aged 5-17 years in good health and CMV-seronegative. V usage is TRBV19 and J usage is TRBJ2-3, with 12 nucleotides matching TRBD1. DNA for the CDR3: TGTGCCAGTACCATGAGGGGACAGGGGGCTGTAGATACGCAGTATTTT. Protein sequence: CASTMRGQGAVDTQYF.